Presented here are 7 T cell receptor beta chains from one specimen sequenced in a study of CD8+ T cells in alopecia areata. It was cDNA, reverse transcribed from extracted RNA, that served as the sequencing template. Using immunoSEQ multiplex PCR, the repertoire was profiled, and TCRdb retains in-frame clones only, with some absent. The sample yields some 99,000 clones, 35% to 50% seen once. The sample taken for sequencing was CD4+ T cells sorted from blood. These receptors all stem from a human donor with alopecia areata.

V and J are TRBV28 and TRBJ2-3; possibly TRBD2 for D (7 bases). CDR1 and CDR2 from the germline V gene are MDHEN and SYDVKM. CDR3 length: 13 residues. The V end was cut by 10 bases, the J end by 2 bases, with 13 bases between. The DNA of the CDR3 is TGTGCCATCGGGGGGCGATACACAGATACGCAGTATTTT. Translated, it gives CAIGGRYTDTQYF.

This chain connects TRBV29-1 to TRBJ1-1, with D maybe TRBD1 (6 bases). The CDR3 totals 15 residues. Trimming cost V 1 base and J 1 base, with 13 bases left between them. CDR1 SQVTM and CDR2 ANQGSEA come from the germline V gene. CDR3 DNA: TGCAGCGTTGAAGGTCCGGGACACCAGAACACTGAAGCTTTCTTT. It is translated as CSVEGPGHQNTEAFF. The variable domain in full, completed from reference TRBV29-1 and TRBJ1-1, reads SAVISQKPSRDICQRGTSLTIQCQVDSQVTMMFWYRQQPGQSLTLIATANQGSEATYESGFVIDKFPISRPNLTFSTLTVSNMSPEDSSIYLCSVEGPGHQNTEAFFGQGTRLTVV.

This sequence joins TRBV2 and TRBJ2-3; D unresolved. The V gene's germline CDR1 is SNHLY and CDR2 FYNNEI. This CDR3 spans 12 amino acids. Trimming left V 7 bases short and J 7 bases short, with 12 bases between. The CDR3 reads CASNPVVNTQYF. The CDR3 coding sequence is TGTGCCAGCAACCCCGTCGTAAATACGCAGTATTTT.

A few counts support this clone. V gene TRBV11-2 combines with J gene TRBJ2-7; 7 bases agree with TRBD1. The germline V gene encodes CDR1 SGHAT and CDR2 FQNNGV. Trimming at V came to 6 bases and at J to 6 bases, leaving 8 bases not matched to a gene. The CDR3 is made up of 13 amino acids. CDR3 residues: CASRGEQGIEQYF. The DNA for the CDR3 is TGTGCCAGCAGGGGGGAACAGGGGATCGAGCAGTACTTC.

The J gene is TRBJ1-2, the V gene TRBV30, with D possibly being TRBD1 (5 bases). The germline V and J ends were trimmed by 4 bases and 2 bases, with 20 bases remaining between them. The CDR3 totals 16 residues. Germline V lookup: CDR1 GTSNPN, CDR2 SVGIG (reference sequence). CDR3 nucleotides: TGTGCCTGGACTCCAGTACGGGGAGGACAAAACTATGGCTACACCTTC. Translated: CAWTPVRGGQNYGYTF.

This clone came up a few times. The CDR3, as DNA: TGCGCCAGCAGCCGGCCGACAGACACAGATACGCAGTATTTT. Translating it yields CASSRPTDTDTQYF. This sequence joins TRBV5-1 and TRBJ2-3; D perhaps matches TRBD1 (5 bases). The CDR3 spans 14 residues. The germline V and J ends were trimmed by 4 bases and 2 bases, with 11 bases remaining between them. Germline V gene lookup returns CDR1 SGHRS and CDR2 YFSETQ.

This rearrangement joins TRBV30 to TRBJ1-2; 9 bases line up with TRBD1. Germline trimming cut 8 bases from V and 3 bases from J; bases unmatched to any gene: 10. Germline CDR1 reads GTSNPN; CDR2 reads SVGIG (reference sequence). The CDR3 has 14 amino acids. The DNA for the CDR3 is TGTGCCAGCGTGGTGGACAGGGGACACTATGGCTACACCTTC. Translated: CASVVDRGHYGYTF.